The present T cell receptor (beta chain) was sequenced within a study of cytomegalovirus exposure and HLA in healthy donors. As for this clone: The antigen remains unidentified.

CDR3 length equals 16 residues. Trimming removed 4 bases from V and 1 base from J; junction bases left unmatched: 4. Looked up from germline, CDR1 is MGHRA and CDR2 is YSYEKL. Overall study results and limits: TCR beta V- and J-gene trimming, according to a later analysis, was linked to a missense DCLRE1C variant.

PCR involved 60 Vbeta and 13 Jbeta primers. Profiled with immunoSEQ multiplex PCR; TCRdb holds only in-frame clones, not every one. The table shows 160,000 or so clones, with 80% occurring only once. Samples came from healthy bone marrow donors. The J gene is TRBJ2-1, the V gene TRBV4-1; TRBD1 agrees at 10 bases. The TCR sequence derives from a man between 18 and 29 years old in good health and CMV-seropositive. The specimen sequenced was PBMCs. Here the CDR3 DNA reads TGCGCCAGCAGCCCAGTGGACAGGGGGTCCTACAATGAGCAGTTCTTC. It codes for CASSPVDRGSYNEQFF.